One sample yielded the 27 T cell receptor beta chains listed below, sequenced in a study of shared clonotypes between healthy human individuals. Method: immunoSEQ multiplex PCR; TCRdb's copy keeps in-frame clones and lacks some. The sample consists of hundreds of thousands of clones, around 72% of them appearing once. The sample consisted of memory CD4+ T cells sorted from blood. Specified subset: CD45RA-negative fraction. These receptors came from a woman aged 30 to 39 in good health.

The chain employs TRBV10-2 and TRBJ1-3; unclear D gene. Germline CDR1 and CDR2: WSHSY and SAAADI. This CDR3 has 16 amino acids. Trimming stripped 0 bases from V and 2 bases from J, with 11 bases between. The CDR3 region is CASSESQGMPGNTIYF. The CDR3 region has the DNA TGCGCCAGCAGTGAGTCGCAAGGGATGCCTGGAAACACCATATATTTT.

V gene TRBV5-5 combines with J gene TRBJ2-5, with no clear D. Trimming took 6 bases from V and 3 from J, leaving 12 bases between them. The germline CDR1 and CDR2 sequences are SGHKS and YYEKEE (reference sequence). This CDR3 is 13 amino acids long. The CDR3 region has the DNA TGTGCCAGCAACCGTTGGGCGGAAGAGACCCAGTACTTC. Protein: CASNRWAEETQYF.

The CDR3, as DNA: TGTGCCAGCAGCACCGGACAGAGTAATGAAAAACTGTTTTTT. Translated, it gives CASSTGQSNEKLFF. This chain uses TRBV7-9 with TRBJ1-4; TRBD1 is a possible D gene (6 bases). V shed 5 bases and J shed 4 bases, with 11 bases lying between them. Germline values: CDR1 SEHNR, CDR2 FQNEAQ (reference sequence). CDR3 length: 14 residues.

V gene TRBV7-9 combines with J gene TRBJ2-3, with D possibly TRBD2 on 6 matching bases. The CDR3 runs to 16 residues. The V end was cut by 4 bases, the J end by 2 bases, with 16 bases between. Per germline, CDR1 SEHNR and CDR2 FQNEAQ (reference sequence). In DNA, the CDR3 is TGTGCCAGCAGCTCCGGGACTTCATTCCCCACAGATACGCAGTATTTT. Translated, it gives CASSSGTSFPTDTQYF.

This clone has just a few counts. The chain carries TRBV5-1 and TRBJ2-7; the match to TRBD2 covers 8 bases. From germline, CDR1 is SGHRS and CDR2 YFSETQ. Trimming cost V 4 bases and J 3 bases; bases outside gene matches: 6. This CDR3 is 14 amino acids long. The CDR3 coding sequence is TGCGCCAGCAGCGCGCGGGGGACTAGCTACGAGCAGTACTTC. Translated: CASSARGTSYEQYF.

About this clone: Other DNA sequences from this sample encode an identical CDR3 as well. V usage is TRBV5-1 and J usage is TRBJ2-1, with a possible D match to TRBD2 (5 bases). V was shortened by 2 bases and J by 0 bases, with 9 bases between the two germline ends. In germline, CDR1 is SGHRS, CDR2 YFSETQ. This CDR3 is built from 15 residues. The CDR3 spells CASSFDTSSYNEQFF. CDR3 sequence (DNA): TGCGCCAGCAGCTTTGACACTAGCTCCTACAATGAGCAGTTCTTC.

Here the CDR3 DNA reads TGTGCCATCGGACTAGCGAATGTATACAATGAGCAGTTCTTC. This encodes CAIGLANVYNEQFF. This rearrangement joins TRBV10-3 to TRBJ2-1, with 9 bases matching TRBD2. The CDR3 extends over 14 amino acids. The junction had 6 bases not matched to a gene; V was cut back by 8 bases and J by 4 bases. The V gene's germline CDR1 is ENHRY and CDR2 SYGVKD.

J is TRBJ2-2 and V is TRBV7-9, with a tentative D call TRBD2 (5 bases). The CDR3 sequence is 14 residues long. Germline V lookup: CDR1 SEHNR, CDR2 FQNEAQ (reference sequence). The V end lost 8 bases, the J end lost 0 bases, and 10 bases lay between the germline ends. The CDR3 bases are TGTGCCAGCCAAACGGGGACGAACACCGGGGAGCTGTTTTTT. Its translation is CASQTGTNTGELFF.

The J gene is TRBJ1-6, the V gene TRBV7-6; D is unclear. CDR3 size: 16 residues. CDR1 and CDR2 from the germline V gene are SGHVS and FNYEAQ. Deletions cut 4 bases from V and 8 bases from J, with 18 bases between. The CDR3 loop reads CASSSFGRGPDSPLHF. The DNA for the CDR3 is TGTGCCAGCAGCTCCTTCGGACGAGGTCCAGATTCACCCCTCCACTTT.

In this sample, this clone turned up a few times. V usage is TRBV27 and J usage is TRBJ1-2, with unresolved D. Trimming took off 3 bases at V and 8 bases at J, with 16 bases between the two ends. The CDR3 is 14 residues long. CDR1 and CDR2 from the germline V gene are MNHEY and SMNVEV (reference sequence). CDR3 region: CASSFTGPSWGYTF. CDR3 nucleotides: TGTGCCAGCAGTTTCACCGGACCATCTTGGGGCTACACCTTC.

This clone was picked up one time. The rearrangement joins TRBV19 to TRBJ2-3; maybe TRBD1 (6 bases). Trimming took off 5 bases at V and 2 bases at J, with 8 bases between the two ends. There are 13 residues in the CDR3. Germline assignment: CDR1 LNHDA and CDR2 SQIVND (reference sequence). The CDR3 loop is CASSGQNTDTQYF. DNA of the CDR3: TGTGCCAGTAGTGGACAGAACACAGATACGCAGTATTTT.

This clone was observed a few times. This sample also contains other DNA sequences that code for the same CDR3. V gene TRBV7-9 combines with J gene TRBJ1-1, with D possibly TRBD1 on 5 matching bases. Per the germline V gene, CDR1 is SEHNR and CDR2 is FQNEAQ (reference sequence). V lost 4 bases, J lost 3 bases, and 9 bases lay in between. The CDR3 length is 13 residues. This CDR3 reads CASSSRGDTEAFF. Written as DNA, the CDR3 is TGTGCCAGCAGCTCGCGAGGGGACACTGAAGCTTTCTTT.

This chain links TRBV2 with TRBJ2-2, with 9 positions matching TRBD1. The CDR3 extends over 16 amino acids. V lost 6 bases, J lost 5 bases, and 10 bases stayed unmatched. CDR1 is SNHLY and CDR2 is FYNNEI in the germline V gene. CDR3 sequence: CASSSTGGVGTGELFF. The CDR3 DNA reads TGTGCCAGCAGCTCAACAGGGGGCGTTGGGACCGGGGAGCTGTTTTTT.

The chain is built from TRBV25-1 and TRBJ1-3; unclear D gene. Deletions cut 3 bases from V and 0 bases from J, with 9 bases between. Germline CDR1 reads MGHDK; CDR2 reads SYGVNS. This CDR3 has 15 residues. The CDR3 spells CASSDTGSSGNTIYF. The CDR3 region has the DNA TGTGCCAGCAGTGATACGGGATCCTCTGGAAACACCATATATTTT.

The chain couples TRBV6-4 to TRBJ2-7; 9 bases match TRBD2. Germline loops: CDR1 MRHNA, CDR2 SNTAGT. The J segment lost 0 bases and the V segment lost 3 bases, leaving 3 bases of the junction unmatched. The CDR3 has 15 residues. CDR3 sequence (DNA): TGTGCCAGCAGTGAGGGTAGCGGGAGCTCCTACGAGCAGTACTTC. Its protein is CASSEGSGSSYEQYF.

In this sample, this clone turned up once. This chain joins TRBV6-1 and TRBJ2-5, with 7 bases that match TRBD1. CDR3 size: 14 residues. J lost 5 bases, V lost 5 bases, and 8 bases had no gene match. Germline CDR1 and CDR2: MNHNS and SASEGT. The chain's CDR3 is CASSPAGGEETQYF. DNA of the CDR3: TGTGCCAGCAGTCCAGCAGGGGGAGAGGAGACCCAGTACTTC.

This clone was counted ten times or more. Other nucleotide sequences in the sample specify the same CDR3. J is TRBJ1-2 and V is TRBV2; D might be TRBD1 (5 bases). CDR3 length: 14 residues. Germline V gives CDR1 SNHLY, CDR2 FYNNEI. V lost 2 bases and J 0 bases, leaving 7 bases between the germline ends. As DNA, the CDR3 is TGTGCCAGCAGTGAACGGGGCTCTAACTATGGCTACACCTTC. Amino acids: CASSERGSNYGYTF.

The chain is built from TRBV28 and TRBJ1-5; 11 nucleotides match TRBD1. V lost 3 bases, J lost 9 bases, and 10 bases stayed unmatched. The CDR3 consists of 16 residues. The germline V gene encodes CDR1 MDHEN and CDR2 SYDVKM. CDR3 sequence: CASSLWGQGVKGPQHF. As DNA, the CDR3 is TGTGCCAGCAGTTTGTGGGGACAGGGGGTAAAGGGGCCCCAGCATTTT.

The chain links TRBV28 to TRBJ1-5; 7 bases fit TRBD1. CDR3 length: 16 amino acids. The V and J ends lost 4 bases and 7 bases, in that order; junction bases with no gene match: 13. CDR1 and CDR2 from the germline V gene are MDHEN and SYDVKM. The chain's CDR3 is CASSSKLRTGRQPQHF. The CDR3 nucleotides are TGTGCCAGCAGTTCAAAACTTCGGACAGGCCGACAGCCCCAGCATTTT.

The chain uses TRBV7-6 and TRBJ1-5; D call uncertain. Germline lookup yields CDR1 SGHVS and CDR2 FNYEAQ. The length of the CDR3 is 16 residues. V shed 8 bases and J shed 0 bases, with 17 bases lying between them. CDR3 region: CASHHQQKNSNQPQHF. In DNA form, the CDR3 reads TGTGCCAGCCACCACCAACAGAAGAATAGCAATCAGCCCCAGCATTTT. Using reference TRBV7-6 and TRBJ1-5 for the parts outside the CDR3, the full variable domain is GAGVSQSPRYKVTKRGQDVALRCDPISGHVSLYWYRQALGQGPEFLTYFNYEAQQDKSGLPNDRFSAERPEGSISTLTIQRTEQRDSAMYRCASHHQQKNSNQPQHFGDGTRLSIL.

This chain connects TRBV5-1 to TRBJ2-6, with TRBD1 matching 10 bases. The J segment lost 0 bases and the V segment lost 2 bases, leaving 8 bases of the junction unmatched. There are 19 residues in the CDR3. Germline values: CDR1 SGHRS, CDR2 YFSETQ. As DNA, the CDR3 is TGCGCCAGCAGCTTTGAGCCGGGACAGGGGTTCTCTGGGGCCAACGTCCTGACTTTC. Protein sequence: CASSFEPGQGFSGANVLTF.

The rearrangement links TRBV19 to TRBJ2-1; TRBD1 might be the D (6 bases). Germline CDR1 is LNHDA and CDR2 is SQIVND (reference sequence). This CDR3 has 14 amino acids. V lost 5 bases and J 10 bases, leaving 18 bases between the germline ends. Written as DNA, the CDR3 is TGTGCCAGTAGTCCGGCAGGGGACGACCGGGAGCAGTTCTTC. Residues: CASSPAGDDREQFF. Using reference TRBV19 and TRBJ2-1 for the parts outside the CDR3, the full variable domain is DGGITQSPKYLFRKEGQNVTLSCEQNLNHDAMYWYRQDPGQGLRLIYYSQIVNDFQKGDIAEGYSVSREKKESFPLTVTSAQKNPTAFYLCASSPAGDDREQFFGPGTRLTVL.

The gene calls are TRBV28 and TRBJ1-5, with 9 bases lining up with TRBD1. Germline assignment: CDR1 MDHEN and CDR2 SYDVKM. V lost 5 bases to trimming and J lost 3 bases; unmatched junction nucleotides: 5. This CDR3 has 15 residues. CDR3 protein: CASSPWTGDNQPQHF. CDR3 nucleotides: TGTGCCAGCAGTCCCTGGACAGGGGACAATCAGCCCCAGCATTTT. The whole variable domain, remainder taken from reference TRBV28 and TRBJ1-5, is DVKVTQSSRYLVKRTGEKVFLECVQDMDHENMFWYRQDPGLGLRLIYFSYDVKMKEKGDIPEGYSVSREKKERFSLILESASTNQTSMYLCASSPWTGDNQPQHFGDGTRLSIL.

In the case of this clone: This may be a read error, as it is one base from a much larger clone. The sample holds other DNA sequences that translate to the same CDR3. In DNA form, the CDR3 reads TGCGCCAGCAGTTACGGACAGGGGGAGACCCAGTACTTC. Residues: CASSYGQGETQYF. The rearrangement links TRBV5-1 to TRBJ2-5, with 9 bases identical to TRBD1. This CDR3 spans 13 amino acids. The germline CDR1 and CDR2 sequences are SGHRS and YFSETQ. The V segment lost 5 bases and the J segment 5 bases; nucleotides outside the gene matches: 4.

The chain links TRBV29-1 to TRBJ1-2; D gene ambiguous. Deletions cut 5 bases from V and 8 bases from J, with 15 bases between. CDR1 and CDR2 from the germline V gene are SQVTM and ANQGSEA. CDR3 length: 12 amino acids. The CDR3 DNA is TGCAGCGTTCCCGACGGCGGGGAGGGCTACACCTTC. Protein: CSVPDGGEGYTF.

The chain combines TRBV11-2 with TRBJ2-1; 7 bases match TRBD1. CDR1 is SGHAT, CDR2 FQNNGV, per germline. Unmatched junction bases numbered 17, after V lost 6 bases and J lost 6 bases. CDR3 size: 17 residues. The CDR3 DNA reads as TGTGCCAGCAGGGTTAGGGGGCGCGGACAGCAATTCAATGAGCAGTTCTTC. Translated: CASRVRGRGQQFNEQFF.

On this clone itself: Different DNA sequences within this sample yield the same CDR3. The chain employs TRBV15 and TRBJ1-3, with D hard to call. This CDR3 is built from 14 residues. The V and J ends lost 1 base and 0 bases respectively, with 4 bases between them. Per the germline V gene, CDR1 is LNHNV and CDR2 is YYDKDF (reference sequence). This chain's CDR3 is CATSRAGSGNTIYF. CDR3 DNA sequence: TGTGCCACCAGCAGAGCGGGCTCTGGAAACACCATATATTTT.